This T cell receptor beta chain was documented in a study of T-cell reconstitution after alpha-beta-depleted transplantation in children. General study findings and limits: In patients about two months after transplant, alpha-beta T cells reportedly arose from several hundred expanded graft clones. The authors attributed T-cell counts and diversity one year after transplant mostly to newly produced T cells.

As it was prepared, the TCRbeta library received unique molecular identifiers. A single record per CDR3 protein comes from TCRdb applying MiXCR to the PCR reads. In the table there are around 440,000 distinct CDR3 sequences, roughly a tenth of which are singletons. Notes on this clonotype: The antigen remains undetermined.

V was pared by 6 bases and J by 5 bases, with 25 bases between. This CDR3 has 17 residues. Germline V gene data show CDR1 as KGHSH and CDR2 as LQKENI. The receptor comes from a child aged 2 to 15 with inherited bone marrow failure, due to receive a stem cell transplant. The chain is built from TRBV18 and TRBJ2-5; D not resolved. This sample comprised PBMCs, obtained before TCRalphabeta/CD19-depleted stem cell transplant. For the CDR3, the DNA is TGTGCCAGCTCCCCCAAAGGCCCGACACGGGTATGGGAGACCCAGTACTTC. This encodes CASSPKGPTRVWETQYF.